This entry describes one TCR beta chain. Its antigen is still unknown. The sort gate was single viable CD3+CD4+CD8-CD45RO+ cells for memory CD4+ T cells. This entry is derived from a study of memory CD4+ T cells and cytomegalovirus serostatus. Study-wide results and caveats: The CMV-associated TCR signature appears largely within the CD4+ memory repertoire.

The assay was immunoSEQ multiplex PCR, and TCRdb's table has in-frame clones only and misses some. Of some 59,000 clones listed, 75% to 85% were seen once; the top ten hold over 0.7%. The CDR3 spans 13 residues. Trimming took off 7 bases at V and 2 bases at J, with 11 bases between the two ends. The germline V gene encodes CDR1 WNHNN and CDR2 SYGVQD (reference sequence). Sample: memory CD4+ T cells from blood. The J gene is TRBJ1-1, the V gene TRBV10-1; D might be TRBD1 (5 bases). The sequence derives from an adult in good health and CMV-seronegative. The CDR3 loop is CASKGERNTEAFF. The DNA for the CDR3 is TGCGCCAGCAAAGGGGAGAGAAACACTGAAGCTTTCTTT.